The following is a T cell receptor (beta chain) sequence with its context. The data stem from a study of Ad26.COV2.S vaccination and SARS-CoV-2 variants. Treatment given: 19 received Ad26.COV2.S at low or high dose, single or two shots; a few received placebo; per-sample allocation not given. Specimens were obtained on day 63 following the first vaccine or placebo injection. The protocol was immunoSEQ multiplex PCR, while the TCRdb copy is restricted to in-frame clones and leaves out a portion. Of around 300,000 clones in the sample, about 90% were seen once. From germline, CDR1 is LNHDA and CDR2 SQIVND (reference sequence). Trimming removed 5 bases at V and 5 bases at J, with 19 bases between. The length of the CDR3 is 15 residues.

The chain joins TRBV19 to TRBJ2-7; D not resolved. The specimen was peripheral blood, collected in a trial of Ad26.COV2.S vaccine versus placebo. The receptor comes from a person aged 18-65 years who received the Ad26.COV2.S COVID-19 vaccine or a placebo. CDR3 DNA sequence: TGTGCCAGTAGTGATGGTCAGCGCCTGGTCCACGAGCAGTACTTC. Its protein product is CASSDGQRLVHEQYF.